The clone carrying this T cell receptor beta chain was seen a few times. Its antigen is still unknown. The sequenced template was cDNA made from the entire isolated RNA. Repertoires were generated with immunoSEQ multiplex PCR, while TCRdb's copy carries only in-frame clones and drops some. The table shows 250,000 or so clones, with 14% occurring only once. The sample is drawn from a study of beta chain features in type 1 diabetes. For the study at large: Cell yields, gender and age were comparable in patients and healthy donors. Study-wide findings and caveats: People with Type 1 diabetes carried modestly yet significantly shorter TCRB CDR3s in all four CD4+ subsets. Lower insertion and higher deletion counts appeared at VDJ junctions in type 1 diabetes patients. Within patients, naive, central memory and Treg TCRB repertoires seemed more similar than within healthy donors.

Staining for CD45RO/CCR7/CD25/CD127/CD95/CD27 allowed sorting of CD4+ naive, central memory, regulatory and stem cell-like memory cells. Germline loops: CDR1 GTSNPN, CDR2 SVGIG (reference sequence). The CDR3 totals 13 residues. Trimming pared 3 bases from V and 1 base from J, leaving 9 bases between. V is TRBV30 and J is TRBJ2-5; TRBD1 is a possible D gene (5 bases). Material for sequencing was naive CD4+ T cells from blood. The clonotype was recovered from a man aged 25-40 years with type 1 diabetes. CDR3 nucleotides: TGTGCCTGGAGCGGACACAGCCAAGAGACCCAGTACTTC. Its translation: CAWSGHSQETQYF.